Detailed here is one TCR beta chain. These data belong to a study of technical replicates of blood from several donors. CDR3 length: 15 amino acids. Per germline, CDR1 SGHAT and CDR2 FQNNGV. V was pared by 3 bases and J by 4 bases, with 7 bases of the junction left unmatched. Clones were sequenced by immunoSEQ multiplex PCR, and TCRdb holds only the in-frame ones, with some missing. Of under 20,000 clones in the sample, just over 85% were seen once. V gene TRBV11-2 combines with J gene TRBJ2-3, with TRBD2 matching 7 bases. This receptor was identified in a human donor in good health. The sequencing input was PBMCs. The CDR3 DNA is TGTGCCAGCAGCTTCGTTGGCGGGAGTGCAGATACGCAGTATTTT. This sequence encodes CASSFVGGSADTQYF.